Here is one T cell receptor beta chain with its context. According to the study, genomic DNA was the template for TCR beta VDJ and CDR3 profiling. Using its own MiXCR run on the reads, TCRdb lists one record per CDR3 protein. The sample has over 150,000 distinct CDR3 sequences, roughly 54% seen once. These data originate in a study of CD8+CD57+ T cells in acquired aplastic anemia. Patients chosen for sequencing had CD8+CD57+ cells that had expanded, as shown by flow cytometry. This sequence was found in a human donor with aplastic anemia. Sequenced sample: sorted CD4+, CD8+, or CD8+CD57+ T cells (not recorded which) from PBMCs.

The CDR3 DNA sequence: TGTGCCAGCAGAGGTCTAGCGGCTGCGGAGACCCAGTACTTC. It encodes CASRGLAAAETQYF. The chain employs TRBV2 and TRBJ2-5, with 7 bases fitting TRBD2. J was trimmed by 5 bases and V by 6 bases; bases with no gene match: 9. The CDR3 contains 14 residues. The germline V gene encodes CDR1 SNHLY and CDR2 FYNNEI.